The 23 T cell receptor beta chains reported below all come from one sample, sequenced in a study of blood T cell repertoires in COVID-19. The data were produced by immunoSEQ multiplex PCR, yet TCRdb's version contains in-frame clones alone and is incomplete. The data show some 350,000 clones, more than 85% seen once. The source material was peripheral blood. These receptors all come from a human donor in a cohort sampled during active COVID-19.

V and J are TRBV2 and TRBJ2-3; 8 bases are a match to TRBD2. This CDR3 comprises 15 residues. CDR1 and CDR2 from the germline V gene are SNHLY and FYNNEI. V was clipped by 6 bases and J by 6 bases; unmatched bases: 11. The CDR3 reads CASRYGGDRGDTQYF. The DNA of the CDR3 is TGTGCCAGCAGATACGGGGGGGACCGGGGGGATACGCAGTATTTT. The full variable domain, completed using reference TRBV2 and TRBJ2-3, is EPEVTQTPSHQVTQMGQEVILRCVPISNHLYFYWYRQILGQKVEFLVSFYNNEISEKSEIFDDQFSVERPDGSNFTLKIRSTKLEDSAMYFCASRYGGDRGDTQYFGPGTRLTVL.

The chain links TRBV28 to TRBJ1-4, with D uncertain. The CDR3 covers 16 residues. Trimming shortened V by 5 bases and J by 5 bases, and 18 bases separated the two germline ends. Germline lookup yields CDR1 MDHEN and CDR2 SYDVKM. In DNA form, the CDR3 reads TGTGCCAGCAGTCCAGGAGGGTTTTTACGGAATGAAAAACTGTTTTTT. This sequence encodes CASSPGGFLRNEKLFF.

The V call is TRBV10-3, the J call TRBJ2-3; 10 nucleotides match TRBD2. The junction had 13 bases not matched to a gene; V was cut back by 10 bases and J by 6 bases. Germline V lookup: CDR1 ENHRY, CDR2 SYGVKD. The CDR3 runs to 15 residues. The CDR3 nucleotides read TGTGCCACCCACTCTAGCGGGAGCAAAACGGATACGCAGTATTTT. Protein product: CATHSSGSKTDTQYF.

The V call is TRBV7-7, the J call TRBJ2-2, with 7 nucleotides matching TRBD1. CDR3 length: 16 amino acids. The germline V gene has CDR1 SSHAT and CDR2 FNYEAQ (reference sequence). CDR3 coding DNA: TGTGCTACCACCCCTAGTAGGGGGCTTTGGACCGGGGAGCTGTTTTTT. Translated, it gives CATTPSRGLWTGELFF.

This clone appeared a single time. The chain recombines TRBV9 with TRBJ2-1, with 8 bases matching TRBD2. This CDR3 comprises 15 residues. V dropped 0 bases and J dropped 4; count of bases not matched to a gene: 3. In germline, CDR1 is SGDLS, CDR2 YYNGEE. In DNA, the CDR3 is TGTGCCAGCAGCGTAGGACGGGGGGGATACAATGAGCAGTTCTTC. Its translation: CASSVGRGGYNEQFF. The full variable domain, with the rest looked up from reference TRBV9 and TRBJ2-1, is DSGVTQTPKHLITATGQRVTLRCSPRSGDLSVYWYQQSLDQGLQFLIQYYNGEERAKGNILERFSAQQFPDLHSELNLSSLELGDSALYFCASSVGRGGYNEQFFGPGTRLTVL.

V and J are TRBV7-2 and TRBJ2-7; possibly TRBD1 for D (6 bases). Trimming removed 1 base at V and 3 bases at J, with 13 bases between. The germline CDR1 and CDR2 sequences are SGHTA and FQGNSA. The CDR3 sequence is 15 residues long. Here the CDR3 reads CASSLGSGRGYEQYF. CDR3 in DNA: TGTGCCAGCAGCTTAGGATCGGGCAGGGGCTACGAGCAGTACTTC.

CDR3 DNA sequence: TGTGCCAGCAGCTTAGTGACTAGCGGGAGGGACCAAGAGACCCAGTACTTC. It codes for CASSLVTSGRDQETQYF. This chain links TRBV7-9 with TRBJ2-5, with 14 bases identical to TRBD2. This CDR3 has 17 amino acids. The V gene's germline CDR1 is SEHNR and CDR2 FQNEAQ (reference sequence). Losses at the gene ends were 1 base for V and 0 bases for J; bases not matched to a gene: 1.

This clone is a singleton in its sample. The chain carries TRBV11-3 and TRBJ2-1, with D possibly TRBD2 on 6 matching bases. Germline values: CDR1 SGHNT, CDR2 YENEEA. CDR3 length: 16 residues. V was shortened by 1 base and J by 8 bases, with 18 bases between the two germline ends. For the CDR3, the DNA is TGTGCCAGCAGCTTAGGGCGTAGCGGCCTTGGGGATGAGCAGTTCTTC. It translates to CASSLGRSGLGDEQFF.

This clone has only a few counts. This CDR3 is CASNSGRRTLEQYF. The CDR3 DNA reads as TGTGCCAGTAATTCCGGGCGGAGGACTCTCGAGCAGTACTTC. V and J are TRBV19 and TRBJ2-7; D possibly corresponds to TRBD2 (5 bases). This CDR3 has 14 amino acids. Germline lookup yields CDR1 LNHDA and CDR2 SQIVND (reference sequence). The V end lost 7 bases, the J end lost 6 bases, and 19 bases lay between the germline ends.

The table lists this clone with a count of one. The gene calls are TRBV4-1 and TRBJ1-5, with D possibly matching TRBD1 (5 bases). Per germline, CDR1 MGHRA and CDR2 YSYEKL. CDR3 size: 16 residues. Trimming pared 2 bases from V and 1 base from J, leaving 12 bases between. The CDR3 DNA sequence: TGCGCCAGCAGCCAACTGGGGGGAGGGAGCAATCAGCCCCAGCATTTT. Translating gives CASSQLGGGSNQPQHF.

V usage is TRBV5-1 and J usage is TRBJ2-7; 10 bases map to TRBD2. The CDR3 length is 14 residues. V shed 2 bases and J 7 bases; nucleotides not matched to a gene: 6. Looked up from germline, CDR1 is SGHRS and CDR2 is YFSETQ. The CDR3 spells CASSLTSGTGEQYF. In DNA form, the CDR3 reads TGCGCCAGCAGCTTAACTAGCGGGACGGGTGAGCAGTACTTC.

This sequence joins TRBV19 and TRBJ2-5, with TRBD2 matching 8 bases. The junction had 10 bases not matched to a gene; V was cut back by 3 bases and J by 10 bases. Germline assignment: CDR1 LNHDA and CDR2 SQIVND (reference sequence). CDR3 length: 14 residues. The chain's CDR3 is CASSMSGGRAVQYF. The CDR3 DNA follows: TGTGCCAGTAGTATGTCGGGAGGGAGGGCGGTCCAGTACTTC. Full variable domain (outside the CDR3, taken from reference TRBV19 and TRBJ2-5): DGGITQSPKYLFRKEGQNVTLSCEQNLNHDAMYWYRQDPGQGLRLIYYSQIVNDFQKGDIAEGYSVSREKKESFPLTVTSAQKNPTAFYLCASSMSGGRAVQYFGPGTRLLVL.

This clone was counted at least ten times. V usage is TRBV5-8 and J usage is TRBJ1-1; perhaps TRBD1 as D (5 bases). The V gene lost 0 bases and the J gene lost 0 bases, with 9 bases spanning the gap. This CDR3 spans 15 amino acids. The germline gives CDR1 SGHTS, CDR2 YDEGEE. CDR3 sequence reads: CASSLDHRLNTEAFF. The DNA for the CDR3 is TGTGCCAGCAGCTTGGATCACAGGTTGAACACTGAAGCTTTCTTT.

The genes are TRBV6-4 and TRBJ2-1; 9 positions agree with TRBD2. V lost 0 bases, J lost 5 bases, and 2 bases stayed unmatched. The CDR3 sequence is 15 residues long. Germline CDR1 and CDR2: MRHNA and SNTAGT. CDR3: CASSDSLAGHNEQFF. The CDR3 DNA reads as TGTGCCAGCAGTGACTCGCTAGCGGGGCACAATGAGCAGTTCTTC.

The chain links TRBV11-2 to TRBJ1-1, with D possibly TRBD1 on 6 matching bases. Germline assignment: CDR1 SGHAT and CDR2 FQNNGV. V was shortened by 7 bases and J by 4 bases, with 19 bases between the two germline ends. The CDR3 covers 15 residues. DNA for the CDR3: TGTGCCAGCACCTCACTAGACAGGTTGAGCACTGAAGCTTTCTTT. It specifies CASTSLDRLSTEAFF.

V and J are TRBV5-1 and TRBJ1-1; the match to TRBD1 covers 10 bases. CDR1 is SGHRS, CDR2 YFSETQ, per germline. The CDR3 is made up of 14 amino acids. J gave up 5 bases and V 6 bases, and 7 bases lay outside the gene matches. The CDR3, as DNA: TGCGCCAGCACGAGGGACAGGGGCACGACTGAAGCTTTCTTT. This translates into CASTRDRGTTEAFF.

The chain combines TRBV27 with TRBJ2-7, with TRBD1 matching 7 bases. The CDR3 sequence is 13 residues long. The germline gives CDR1 MNHEY, CDR2 SMNVEV (reference sequence). The J segment lost 3 bases and the V segment lost 6 bases, leaving 5 bases of the junction unmatched. CDR3 nucleotide sequence: TGTGCCAGCAGATCGGCAGGGGGCTACGAGCAGTACTTC. Translation gives CASRSAGGYEQYF.

The J gene is TRBJ2-2, the V gene TRBV10-2; possibly TRBD1 for D (5 bases). There are 17 residues in the CDR3. Germline V gene lookup returns CDR1 WSHSY and CDR2 SAAADI. V was shortened by 1 base and J by 0 bases, with 12 bases between the two germline ends. The CDR3 spells CASSEFPWGSNTGELFF. The CDR3 DNA reads as TGCGCCAGCAGTGAGTTCCCTTGGGGCTCGAACACCGGGGAGCTGTTTTTT.

Details on this clone: Other DNA sequences in this sample translate to the same CDR3. The chain employs TRBV11-2 and TRBJ2-5; D may be TRBD1 (6 bases). Trimming took off 2 bases at V and 4 bases at J, with 11 bases between the two ends. The CDR3 sequence is 14 residues long. CDR1 SGHAT and CDR2 FQNNGV come from the germline V gene. CDR3 residues: CASSLLGGRETQYF. CDR3 DNA sequence: TGTGCCAGCAGCTTATTAGGGGGTCGAGAGACCCAGTACTTC.

The chain employs TRBV10-3 and TRBJ1-2; 7 bases match TRBD1. CDR1 ENHRY and CDR2 SYGVKD come from the germline V gene. CDR3 size: 13 residues. V lost 3 bases, J lost 6 bases, and 4 bases stayed unmatched. Here the CDR3 DNA reads TGTGCCATCAGTGACAGGGGGTGGGATGGCTACACCTTC. As protein: CAISDRGWDGYTF.

The chain links TRBV18 to TRBJ1-4, with TRBD1 matching 12 bases. Germline CDR1 and CDR2: KGHSH and LQKENI. Trimming cost V 5 bases and J 10 bases; bases outside gene matches: 5. The CDR3 runs 14 residues. CDR3 coding DNA: TGTGCCAGCTCAGCCGGGACAGGGGGCCTAAAACTGTTTTTT. Residues: CASSAGTGGLKLFF.

This clone was counted once. The genes are TRBV6-6 and TRBJ1-1; D gene uncertain. Trimming stripped 0 bases from V and 11 bases from J, with 13 bases between. In germline, CDR1 is MNHNY, CDR2 SVGAGI (reference sequence). The CDR3 is made up of 13 amino acids. CDR3 protein: CASSYSPRTGAFF. The DNA of the CDR3 is TGTGCCAGCAGTTACTCGCCCCGCACGGGGGCTTTCTTT.

The rearrangement links TRBV7-9 to TRBJ1-2, with 8 bases lining up with TRBD1. CDR1 and CDR2 (germline): SEHNR, FQNEAQ (reference sequence). This CDR3 spans 15 amino acids. Losses at the gene ends were 1 base for V and 3 bases for J; bases not matched to a gene: 4. The CDR3, as DNA: TGTGCCAGCAGCTTAGAGAGCAGGGGGCACTATGGCTACACCTTC. Its protein product is CASSLESRGHYGYTF.